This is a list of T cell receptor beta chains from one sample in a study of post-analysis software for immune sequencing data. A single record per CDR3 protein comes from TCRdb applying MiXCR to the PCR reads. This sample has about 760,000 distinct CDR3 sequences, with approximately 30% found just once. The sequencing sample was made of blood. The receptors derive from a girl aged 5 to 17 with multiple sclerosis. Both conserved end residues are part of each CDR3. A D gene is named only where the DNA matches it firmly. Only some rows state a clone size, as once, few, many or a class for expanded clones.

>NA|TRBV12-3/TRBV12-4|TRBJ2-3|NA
CASSLRGVRTDAQYF
TGTGCCAGCAGTTTAAGGGGAGTGCGCACAGATGCGCAGTATTTT
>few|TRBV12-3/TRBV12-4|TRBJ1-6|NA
CASSPIWSPLHF
TGTGCCAGCAGTCCGATCTGGTCACCCCTCCACTTT
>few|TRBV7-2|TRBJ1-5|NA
CASSPRRGNQPQHF
TGTGCCAGCAGCCCCCGCCGGGGGAATCAGCCCCAGCATTTT
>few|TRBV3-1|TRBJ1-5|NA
CASSQDFVQPQHF
TGTGCCAGCAGCCAAGATTTTGTGCAGCCCCAGCATTTT
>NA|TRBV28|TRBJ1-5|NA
CASTSLGQPQHF
TGTGCCAGCACCTCATTGGGGCAGCCCCAGCATTTT
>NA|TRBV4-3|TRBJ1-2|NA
CASSQDPGLGSIYGYTF
TGCGCCAGCAGCCAAGACCCCGGCCTTGGAAGTATATATGGCTACACCTTC
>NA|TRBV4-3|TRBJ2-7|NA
CASSQDRAGLYEQYF
TGCGCCAGCAGCCAAGATAGGGCAGGGTTGTACGAGCAGTACTTC
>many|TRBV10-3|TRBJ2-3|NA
CATLRDDTQYF
TGTGCCACCCTAAGGGACGATACGCAGTATTTT
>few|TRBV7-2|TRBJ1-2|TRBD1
CASSATGSISANYGYTF
TGTGCCAGCAGCGCGACAGGGTCTATTTCAGCTAACTATGGCTACACCTTC
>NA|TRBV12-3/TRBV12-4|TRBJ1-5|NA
CASSSVNSNQPQHF
TGTGCCAGCAGTTCTGTTAATAGCAATCAGCCCCAGCATTTT
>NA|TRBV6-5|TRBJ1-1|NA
CASSPATGSEAFF
TGTGCCAGCAGTCCCGCTACGGGGTCCGAAGCTTTCTTT
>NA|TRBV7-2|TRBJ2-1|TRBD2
CANSLGLAPPEQFF
TGTGCCAACAGCCTAGGACTAGCTCCCCCTGAGCAGTTCTTC
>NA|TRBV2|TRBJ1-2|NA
CASSGDGIYGYTF
TGTGCCAGCAGCGGGGACGGAATTTATGGCTACACCTTC
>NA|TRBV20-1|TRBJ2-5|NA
CSASGQLYNEQYF
TGCAGTGCTAGTGGGCAGTTGTACAATGAGCAGTACTTC
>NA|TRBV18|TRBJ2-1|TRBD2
CASSPRRGGIYNEQFF
TGTGCCAGCTCACCAAGGCGCGGGGGGATCTACAATGAGCAGTTCTTC
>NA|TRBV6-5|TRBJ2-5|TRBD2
CASNSGGTGGETQYF
TGTGCCAGCAACAGCGGGGGTACTGGGGGGGAGACCCAGTACTTC
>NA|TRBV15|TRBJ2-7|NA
CATSRAREINERYF
TGTGCCACCAGCAGAGCCCGGGAGATAAACGAGCGGTACTTC
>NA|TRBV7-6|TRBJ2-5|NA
CASSQEVADQETQYF
TGTGCCAGCAGCCAAGAGGTAGCGGACCAAGAGACCCAGTACTTC
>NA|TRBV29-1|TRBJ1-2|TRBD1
CSVEDRLGYTF
TGCAGCGTTGAGGACAGGTTAGGCTACACCTTC
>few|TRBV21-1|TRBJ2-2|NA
CASSLGGRTNTGELFF
TGTGCCAGCAGTTTGGGGGGGCGGACAAACACCGGGGAGCTGTTTTTT
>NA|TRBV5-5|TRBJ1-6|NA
CASSSEGQSSPLHF
TGTGCCAGCAGCTCGGAAGGGCAGAGTTCACCCCTCCACTTT
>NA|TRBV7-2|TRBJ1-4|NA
CASSLDRSSNEKLFF
TGTGCCAGCAGCTTAGATCGGAGCTCTAATGAAAAACTGTTTTTT
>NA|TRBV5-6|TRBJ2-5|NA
CASSYRRGGQGETQYF
TGTGCCAGCAGCTACCGACGTGGGGGGCAGGGAGAGACCCAGTACTTC
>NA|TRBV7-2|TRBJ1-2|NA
CASSPTQGYGYTF
TGTGCCAGCAGCCCGACGCAGGGCTATGGCTACACCTTC
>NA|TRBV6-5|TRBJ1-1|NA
CASSYSIRRATEAFF
TGTGCCAGCAGTTACTCGATCCGAAGAGCCACTGAAGCTTTCTTT
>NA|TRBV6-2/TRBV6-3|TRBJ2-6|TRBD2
CASSYGGAGANVLTF
TGTGCCAGCAGTTACGGGGGGGCTGGGGCCAACGTCCTGACTTTC
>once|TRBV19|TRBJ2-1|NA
CASIPMDGSYNEQFF
TGTGCCAGTATTCCGATGGACGGCTCCTACAATGAGCAGTTCTTC
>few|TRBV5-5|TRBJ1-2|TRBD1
CASSLDGGGYRGYTF
TGTGCCAGCAGCTTGGATGGAGGGGGCTATAGGGGCTACACCTTC